What follows are 10 T cell receptor beta chains derived from one specimen sequenced in a study of CXCR3-negative and CXCR3-positive naive CD8 T cells. Study-level points and caveats: Naive CXCR3-positive cells had TRB CDR3s more hydrophobic than those of CXCR3-negative naive cells.

The method, 5' RACE with UMI labels, was used to prepare the TRB cDNA libraries. TCRdb reprocessed the 5' RACE reads, with one entry per CDR3 protein and no DNA. The sample includes about 120,000 distinct CDR3 sequences. No antigens are known for them. The material sequenced was naive CXCR3+ CD8+ T cells from blood. Sample subset: CD45RO-CCR7+CD27+CD95- naive CD8+ T cells expressing CXCR3 (TNR3+). The receptors were gathered from a human donor in good health. Some clones in this sample may be carry-over from other donors' samples.

The chain employs TRBV20-1 and TRBJ2-3; TCRdb's D gene call, TRBD1, goes unchecked for lack of DNA. The CDR3 totals 16 residues. Germline-derived CDR1 and CDR2 are DFQATT and SNEGSKA (reference sequence). The CDR3: CSARSLAGDRTDTQYF.

The chain combines TRBV3-1 with TRBJ2-1. Germline values: CDR1 LGHDT, CDR2 YNNKEL (reference sequence). The CDR3 extends over 15 amino acids. The CDR3 loop is CASSQDWSKGNEQFF.

The CDR3: CSARAPGQGRYEQYF. The chain is built from TRBV20-1 and TRBJ2-7; as DNA is missing, the TRBD1 call by TCRdb cannot be tested. The CDR3 is 15 residues long. Germline CDR1 reads DFQATT; CDR2 reads SNEGSKA (reference sequence).

The chain is built from TRBV6-2 or TRBV6-3 and TRBJ2-1; TCRdb indicates TRBD2, and absent DNA this call remains unverified. Per the germline V gene, CDR1 is MNHEY and CDR2 is SVGEGT. CDR3 length: 15 residues. The CDR3 reads CASSYEAGGYNEQFF.

The rearrangement joins TRBV24-1 to TRBJ2-3. The germline V gene has CDR1 KGHDR and CDR2 SFDVKD. The CDR3 is 16 amino acids. The CDR3 here is CATSDSSVTSTDTQYF.

The chain is built from TRBV12-3 or TRBV12-4 and TRBJ1-5; TCRdb names TRBD1, which stays unverified in the absence of DNA. CDR3 size: 14 residues. The CDR3 sequence: CASTDGGSNQPQHF.

This rearrangement joins TRBV27 to TRBJ1-1; with no DNA, the TCRdb D assignment of TRBD1 cannot be verified. The CDR3 has 11 residues. Per the germline V gene, CDR1 is MNHEY and CDR2 is SMNVEV (reference sequence). The CDR3 sequence is CASTLMSEAFF.

This chain connects TRBV5-5 to TRBJ2-1; checking the TCRdb D call of TRBD2 is not possible without DNA. CDR1 is SGHKS, CDR2 YYEKEE, per germline (reference sequence). This CDR3 contains 20 residues. CDR3 region: CASSHDGTSGRKGGYNEQFF. The complete variable domain, with remaining parts taken from reference TRBV5-5 and TRBJ2-1, reads DAGVTQSPTHLIKTRGQQVTLRCSPISGHKSVSWYQQVLGQGPQFIFQYYEKEERGRGNFPDRFSARQFPNYSSELNVNALLLGDSALYLCASSHDGTSGRKGGYNEQFFGPGTRLTVL.

The gene calls are TRBV28 and TRBJ1-5. Germline V CDR1 and CDR2: MDHEN, SYDVKM. The CDR3 loop spans 13 amino acids. The CDR3 sequence is CASHLHRNQPQHF.

J is TRBJ2-5 and V is TRBV10-3; TCRdb calls TRBD2, which cannot be checked without DNA. The CDR3 loop spans 17 amino acids. Germline-derived CDR1 and CDR2 are ENHRY and SYGVKD. CDR3 in amino acids: CAISDGLAARERETQYF.